This T cell receptor (beta chain) was captured by sequencing in a study of cytomegalovirus exposure and HLA in healthy donors. About this clone: The antigen is not known.

Sequencing was performed with immunoSEQ multiplex PCR; in TCRdb, only in-frame clones are kept and a portion is missing. The table includes about 280,000 clones, roughly 90% detected once. Findings and caveats of the study: According to a subsequent analysis, TCR clusters from the first cohort were inclined to appear together in the 130 or so validation repertoires. Most TCR sequences proved rare, with some public TCRs found in many donors. Cytomegalovirus-associated TCR beta chains were listed, numbering roughly 150.

The study drew the donors from its roughly 120-subject validation cohort, separate from the approximately 700-subject first cohort. This CDR3 is built from 16 residues. V lost 4 bases and J lost 2; bases outside the gene matches: 6. Germline V CDR1 and CDR2: SGHDT, YYEEEE. The chain links TRBV5-6 to TRBJ2-2, with TRBD2 identical over 9 bases. Sequencing was done on a sample of PBMCs. This clonotype originated in a woman aged 18 to 35 in good health and CMV-seronegative. DNA of the CDR3: TGTGCCAGCAGCCGCGGGGGGGGCTATAACACCGGGGAGCTGTTTTTT. Its translation is CASSRGGGYNTGELFF.